The rows below give T cell receptor beta chains drawn from one sample of a study of cytomegalovirus exposure and HLA in healthy donors. Data came from immunoSEQ multiplex PCR; TCRdb stores just in-frame clones and leaves some out. The sample includes about 180,000 clones, over 60% of them seen just once. Sequencing was done on a sample of PBMCs. The source of these receptors is a man aged 35 to 55 in good health and CMV-seronegative. Each CDR3 is given with its conserved first and last residue. The D gene is left open where the match is weak. Expanded clones are given a class, and other clones once, few, many or no size at all.

CASRKTRDRGARVNTGELFF	TGCGCCAGCAGAAAAACCCGGGACAGGGGGGCTCGGGTTAACACCGGGGAGCTGTTTTTT	NA	TRBV5-1	TRBD1	TRBJ2-2
CASSILGSPNEKLFF	TGTGCCAGTAGTATCTTGGGCAGCCCTAATGAAAAACTGTTTTTT	NA	TRBV19	NA	TRBJ1-4
CASSFGQGNYGYTF	TGCGCCAGCAGCTTTGGTCAGGGGAACTATGGCTACACCTTC	NA	TRBV5-1	NA	TRBJ1-2
CASSSVARNEAFF	TGTGCCAGCTCATCGGTTGCGCGTAACGAAGCTTTCTTT	NA	TRBV18	NA	TRBJ1-1
CASRMGGPQPQHF	TGTGCCAGCAGAATGGGGGGGCCTCAGCCCCAGCATTTT	NA	TRBV6-6	NA	TRBJ1-5
CASSPRQGASSPLHF	TGTGCCAGCAGCCCTCGGCAGGGGGCAAGTTCACCCCTCCACTTT	NA	TRBV11-2	TRBD1	TRBJ1-6
CASSSSGTGGDQYF	TGCGCCAGCAGCTCCTCCGGGACAGGGGGGGATCAGTACTTC	NA	TRBV5-1	TRBD1	TRBJ2-7
CASSYTGAHYEQYF	TGTGCCAGCAGCTACACAGGGGCCCACTACGAGCAGTACTTC	few	TRBV5-5	TRBD1	TRBJ2-7
CASSSPGGNGFSGGELFF	TGTGCCAGCAGCTCCCCCGGCGGGAACGGTTTTAGTGGCGGGGAGCTGTTTTTT	NA	TRBV7-2	NA	TRBJ2-2
CASSIDGGLPKKETQYF	TGTGCCAGTAGTATAGACGGAGGACTCCCTAAGAAAGAGACCCAGTACTTC	NA	TRBV19	NA	TRBJ2-5
CASSHGPSKRVTDTQYF	TGTGCCAGCAGCCATGGACCGTCAAAGAGGGTCACAGATACGCAGTATTTT	once	TRBV21-1	NA	TRBJ2-3
CASSSGTDYGYTF	TGTGCCAGCAGCTCCGGGACAGACTATGGCTACACCTTC	NA	TRBV5-6	TRBD1	TRBJ1-2
CASSLGGRGYGYTF	TGTGCCAGCAGCTTGGGGGGGCGGGGCTATGGCTACACCTTC	NA	TRBV7-2	NA	TRBJ1-2
CASTREGGKGYTF	TGTGCCAGCACCCGGGAAGGGGGCAAGGGCTACACCTTC	NA	TRBV18	TRBD1	TRBJ1-2
CSEGGVGTDTQYF	TGCAGTGAGGGGGGGGTGGGTACAGATACGCAGTATTTT	NA	TRBV29-1	NA	TRBJ2-3
CASSRGQFLYGYTF	TGTGCCAGCAGTAGGGGACAGTTCCTATATGGCTACACCTTC	NA	TRBV2	TRBD1	TRBJ1-2
CSVAEPYGYTF	TGCAGCGTGGCGGAACCCTATGGCTACACCTTC	NA	TRBV29-1	NA	TRBJ1-2
CASSYEGTGQETQYF	TGTGCCAGCAGTTACGAAGGGACAGGCCAAGAGACCCAGTACTTC	NA	TRBV5-6	TRBD1	TRBJ2-5
CASSWSGQGNNEQFF	TGTGCCAGCAGTTGGTCGGGACAGGGAAATAATGAGCAGTTCTTC	NA	TRBV27	TRBD1	TRBJ2-1
CASSSTGLSYNEQFF	TGTGCCAGCAGCTCAACGGGACTCTCATACAATGAGCAGTTCTTC	NA	TRBV7-9	NA	TRBJ2-1
CASSLYSPDRRVTGELFF	TGTGCCAGCAGTTTATATTCTCCGGACAGGCGGGTCACCGGGGAGCTGTTTTTT	NA	TRBV27	TRBD1	TRBJ2-2
CASSQTGTTNTGELFF	TGCGCCAGCAGCCAAACCGGGACTACTAACACCGGGGAGCTGTTTTTT	few	TRBV4-1	TRBD2	TRBJ2-2
CATSRPRRGSSYNSPLHF	TGTGCCACCAGCAGACCCAGACGGGGGAGCTCCTATAATTCACCCCTCCACTTT	once	TRBV15	NA	TRBJ1-6
CASTDPGQGGANTEAFF	TGTGCCAGCACGGATCCGGGACAGGGTGGGGCAAACACTGAAGCTTTCTTT	NA	TRBV21-1	NA	TRBJ1-1
CAISEGTGLETQYF	TGTGCCATCAGTGAGGGCACAGGCTTGGAGACCCAGTACTTC	NA	TRBV10-3	NA	TRBJ2-5
CASMPWRASGRSSYEQYF	TGTGCCAGCATGCCCTGGAGGGCTAGCGGGAGGAGCTCCTACGAGCAGTACTTC	NA	TRBV2	TRBD2	TRBJ2-7
CAGAGRNYGYTF	TGTGCCGGGGCGGGGCGTAACTATGGCTACACCTTC	NA	TRBV7-9	NA	TRBJ1-2
CASSGLGETQYF	TGTGCCAGCAGTGGCCTAGGGGAAACGCAGTATTTT	NA	TRBV25-1	NA	TRBJ2-3
CASRTSGTDTQYF	TGTGCCAGCAGGACTAGCGGCACAGATACGCAGTATTTT	NA	TRBV6-1	TRBD2	TRBJ2-3
CASSLTGTFIYEQYF	TGCGCCAGCAGCTTGACAGGGACGTTCATCTACGAGCAGTACTTC	NA	TRBV5-1	NA	TRBJ2-7
CASSLAARQETQYF	TGTGCCAGCAGCTTAGCTGCGAGGCAAGAGACCCAGTACTTC	NA	TRBV7-2	NA	TRBJ2-5
CASAAGVGYEQYF	TGTGCCAGTGCCGCAGGGGTTGGCTACGAGCAGTACTTC	NA	TRBV19	NA	TRBJ2-7
CAWSKSVNYGYTF	TGTGCCTGGAGTAAGAGCGTTAACTATGGCTACACCTTC	NA	TRBV30	NA	TRBJ1-2
CASSSLAEVQETQYF	TGTGCCAGCAGTTCTCTAGCGGAGGTCCAAGAGACCCAGTACTTC	NA	TRBV6-5	TRBD2	TRBJ2-5
CASSPRVTAEAFF	TGTGCCAGCAGCCCCAGGGTTACCGCTGAAGCTTTCTTT	once	TRBV11-2	NA	TRBJ1-1
CASSQEWGPNYGYTF	TGCGCCAGCAGCCAAGAGTGGGGGCCGAACTATGGCTACACCTTC	NA	TRBV4-1	NA	TRBJ1-2
CASSLRQGKNTEAFF	TGTGCCAGTAGTCTTAGACAGGGCAAGAACACTGAGGCTTTCTTT	once	TRBV19	TRBD1	TRBJ1-1
CASRDPERGGEKLFF	TGTGCCAGCAGAGACCCCGAGAGGGGAGGGGAAAAACTGTTTTTT	NA	TRBV6-1	NA	TRBJ1-4
CAIRDPGQGIGGANVLTF	TGTGCCATCAGAGACCCGGGACAGGGCATCGGTGGGGCCAACGTCCTGACTTTC	NA	TRBV10-3	TRBD1	TRBJ2-6
CASTRGVGGDNSPLHF	TGTGCCAGCACCAGGGGGGTAGGGGGCGACAATTCACCCCTCCACTTT	NA	TRBV5-4	TRBD1	TRBJ1-6
CASSSDRARTDTQYF	TGTGCCAGCAGTTCGGACAGGGCAAGGACAGATACGCAGTATTTT	NA	TRBV27	TRBD1	TRBJ2-3
CASSLAGQTYEQYF	TGTGCCAGCAGCTTGGCGGGACAGACCTACGAGCAGTACTTC	few	TRBV5-6	TRBD1	TRBJ2-7